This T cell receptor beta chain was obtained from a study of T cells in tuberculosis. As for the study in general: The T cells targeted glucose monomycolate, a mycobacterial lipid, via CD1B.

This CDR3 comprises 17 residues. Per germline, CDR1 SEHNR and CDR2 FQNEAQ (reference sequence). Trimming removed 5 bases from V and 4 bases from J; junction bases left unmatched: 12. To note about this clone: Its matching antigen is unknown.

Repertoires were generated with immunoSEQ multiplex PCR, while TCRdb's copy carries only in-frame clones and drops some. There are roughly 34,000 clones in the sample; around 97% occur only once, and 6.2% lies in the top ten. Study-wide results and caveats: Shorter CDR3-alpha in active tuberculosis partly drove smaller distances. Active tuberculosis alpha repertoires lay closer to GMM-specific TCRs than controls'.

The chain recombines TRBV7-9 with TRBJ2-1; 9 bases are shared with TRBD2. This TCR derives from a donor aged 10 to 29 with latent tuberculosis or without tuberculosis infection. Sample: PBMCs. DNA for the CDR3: TGTGCCAGCAGCCCCGTGCGGGCTAGCGGGAAGTACAATGAGCAGTTCTTC. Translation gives CASSPVRASGKYNEQFF.